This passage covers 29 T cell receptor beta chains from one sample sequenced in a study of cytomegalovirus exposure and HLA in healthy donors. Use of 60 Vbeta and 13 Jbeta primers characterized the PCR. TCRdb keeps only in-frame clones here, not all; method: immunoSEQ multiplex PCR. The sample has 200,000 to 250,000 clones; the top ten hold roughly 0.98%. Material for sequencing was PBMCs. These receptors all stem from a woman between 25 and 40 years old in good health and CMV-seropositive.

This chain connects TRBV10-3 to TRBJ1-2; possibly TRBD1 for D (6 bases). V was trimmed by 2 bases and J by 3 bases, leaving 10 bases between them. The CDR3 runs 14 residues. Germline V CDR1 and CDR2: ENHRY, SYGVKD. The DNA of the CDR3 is TGTGCCATCAGTGAGGCCAGGGGAGACTATGGCTACACCTTC. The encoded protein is CAISEARGDYGYTF.

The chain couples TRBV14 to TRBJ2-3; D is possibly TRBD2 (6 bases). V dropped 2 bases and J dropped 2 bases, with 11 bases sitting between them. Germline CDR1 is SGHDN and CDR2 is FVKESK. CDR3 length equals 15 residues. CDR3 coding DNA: TGTGCCAGCAGCCAACCACGGGGGTACACAGATACGCAGTATTTT. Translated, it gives CASSQPRGYTDTQYF.

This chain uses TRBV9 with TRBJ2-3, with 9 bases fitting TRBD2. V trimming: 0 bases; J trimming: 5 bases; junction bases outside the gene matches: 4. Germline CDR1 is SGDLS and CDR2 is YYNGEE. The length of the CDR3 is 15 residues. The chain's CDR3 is CASSVGTSALDTQYF. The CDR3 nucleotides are TGTGCCAGCAGCGTAGGGACTAGCGCCCTAGATACGCAGTATTTT.

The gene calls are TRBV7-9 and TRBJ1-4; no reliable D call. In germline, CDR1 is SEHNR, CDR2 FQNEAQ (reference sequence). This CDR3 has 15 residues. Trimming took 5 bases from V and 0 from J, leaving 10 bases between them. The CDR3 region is CASSPALATNEKLFF. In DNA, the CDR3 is TGTGCCAGCAGCCCCGCACTTGCAACTAATGAAAAACTGTTTTTT.

The CDR3 region has the DNA TGCACCTCTCTCCGGGGTAGCTCCTACAATGAGCAGTTCTTC. Protein: CTSLRGSSYNEQFF. The V call is TRBV29-1, the J call TRBJ2-1; weak D call: TRBD2 (5 bases). This CDR3 contains 14 residues. Germline CDR1 SQVTM, CDR2 ANQGSEA.

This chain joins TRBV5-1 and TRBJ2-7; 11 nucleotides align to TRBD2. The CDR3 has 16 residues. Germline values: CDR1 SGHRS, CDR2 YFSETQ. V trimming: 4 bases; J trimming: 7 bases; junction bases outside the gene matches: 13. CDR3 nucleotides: TGCGCCAGCAGCCCCCTAGCGGGAGGAGTCCGGGGGGAGCAGTACTTC. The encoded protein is CASSPLAGGVRGEQYF.

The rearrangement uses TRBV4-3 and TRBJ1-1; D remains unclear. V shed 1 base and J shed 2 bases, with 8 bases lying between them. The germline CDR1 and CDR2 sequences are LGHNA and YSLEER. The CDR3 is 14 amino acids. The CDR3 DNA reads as TGCGCCAGCAGCCAAGCCCAGTTTAACACTGAAGCTTTCTTT. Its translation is CASSQAQFNTEAFF.

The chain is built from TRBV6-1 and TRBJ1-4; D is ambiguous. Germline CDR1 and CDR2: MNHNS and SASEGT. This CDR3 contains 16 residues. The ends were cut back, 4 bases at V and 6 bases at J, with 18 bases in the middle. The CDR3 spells CASSGLEGRDYEKLFF. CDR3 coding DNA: TGTGCCAGCAGTGGGTTGGAAGGCCGGGATTATGAAAAACTGTTTTTT.

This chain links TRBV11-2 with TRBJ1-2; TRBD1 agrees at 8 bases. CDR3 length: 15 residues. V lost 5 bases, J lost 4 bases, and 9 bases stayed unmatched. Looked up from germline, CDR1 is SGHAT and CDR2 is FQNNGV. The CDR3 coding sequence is TGTGCCAGCAGCCAGTCGACAGGGGCGCCCTATGGCTACACCTTC. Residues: CASSQSTGAPYGYTF.

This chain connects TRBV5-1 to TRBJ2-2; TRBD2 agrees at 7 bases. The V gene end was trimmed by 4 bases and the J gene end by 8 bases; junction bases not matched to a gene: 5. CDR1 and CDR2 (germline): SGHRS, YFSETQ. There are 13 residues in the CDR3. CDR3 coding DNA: TGCGCCAGCAGCCAGGGACTATTAGGGGAGCTGTTTTTT. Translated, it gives CASSQGLLGELFF.

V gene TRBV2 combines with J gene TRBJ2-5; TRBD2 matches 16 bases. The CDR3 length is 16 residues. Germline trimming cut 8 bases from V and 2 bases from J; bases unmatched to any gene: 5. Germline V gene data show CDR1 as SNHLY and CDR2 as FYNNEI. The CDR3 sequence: CASGGLAGGWQETQYF. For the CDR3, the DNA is TGTGCCAGCGGGGGACTAGCGGGGGGGTGGCAAGAGACCCAGTACTTC.

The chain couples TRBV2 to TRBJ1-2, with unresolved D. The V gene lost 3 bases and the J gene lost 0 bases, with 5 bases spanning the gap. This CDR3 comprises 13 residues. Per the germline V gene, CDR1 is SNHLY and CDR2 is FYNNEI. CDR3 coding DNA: TGTGCCAGCAGTGAGAGGGCTAACTATGGCTACACCTTC. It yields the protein CASSERANYGYTF.

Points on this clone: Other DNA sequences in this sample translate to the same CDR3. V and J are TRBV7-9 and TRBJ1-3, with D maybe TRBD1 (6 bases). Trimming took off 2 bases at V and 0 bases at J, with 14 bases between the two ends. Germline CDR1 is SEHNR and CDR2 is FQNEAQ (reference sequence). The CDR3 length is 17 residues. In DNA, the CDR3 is TGTGCCAGCAGCTTACCCCAGGGGCGATCCTCTGGAAACACCATATATTTT. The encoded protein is CASSLPQGRSSGNTIYF.

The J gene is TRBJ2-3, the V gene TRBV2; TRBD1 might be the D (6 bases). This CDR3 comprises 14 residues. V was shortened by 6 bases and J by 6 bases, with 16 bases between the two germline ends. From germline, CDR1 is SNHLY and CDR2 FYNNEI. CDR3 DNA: TGTGCCAGCAGCGGCAGGGGTTGGGGGGATACGCAGTATTTT. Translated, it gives CASSGRGWGDTQYF.

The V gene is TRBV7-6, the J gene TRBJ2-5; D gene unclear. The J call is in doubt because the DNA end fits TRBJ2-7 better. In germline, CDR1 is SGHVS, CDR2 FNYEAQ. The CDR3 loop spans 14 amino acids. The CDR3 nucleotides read TGTGCCAGCAGCTTACGCCTGGGCCTCTACGAGCAGTACTTC. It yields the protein CASSLRLGLYEQYF.

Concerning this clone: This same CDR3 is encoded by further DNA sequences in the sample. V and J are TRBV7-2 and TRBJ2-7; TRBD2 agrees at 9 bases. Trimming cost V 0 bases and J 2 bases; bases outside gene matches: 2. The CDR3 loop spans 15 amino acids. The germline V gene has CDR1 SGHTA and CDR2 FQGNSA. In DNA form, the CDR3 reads TGTGCCAGCAGCTTAGCGAGCGGGAGGACCTACGAGCAGTACTTC. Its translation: CASSLASGRTYEQYF.

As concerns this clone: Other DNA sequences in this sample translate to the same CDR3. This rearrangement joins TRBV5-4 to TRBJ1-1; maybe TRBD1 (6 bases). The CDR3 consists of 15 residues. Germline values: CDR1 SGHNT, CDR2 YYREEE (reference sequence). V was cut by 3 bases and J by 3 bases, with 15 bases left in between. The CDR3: CASSSPTGFDTEAFF. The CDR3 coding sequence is TGTGCCAGCAGCTCACCCACAGGGTTTGACACTGAAGCTTTCTTT.

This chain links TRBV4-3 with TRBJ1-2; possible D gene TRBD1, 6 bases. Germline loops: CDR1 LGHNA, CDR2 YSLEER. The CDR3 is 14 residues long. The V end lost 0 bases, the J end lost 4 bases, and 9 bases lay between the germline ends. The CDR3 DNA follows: TGCGCCAGCAGCCAAGAGAGGGGGAGCTATGGCTACACCTTC. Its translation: CASSQERGSYGYTF.

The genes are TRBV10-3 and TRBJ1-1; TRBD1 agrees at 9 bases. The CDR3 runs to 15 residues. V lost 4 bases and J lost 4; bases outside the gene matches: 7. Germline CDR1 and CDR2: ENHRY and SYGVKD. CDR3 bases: TGTGCCATCAGTGGTCCGGGACAGGGAGCCACTGAAGCTTTCTTT. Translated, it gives CAISGPGQGATEAFF.

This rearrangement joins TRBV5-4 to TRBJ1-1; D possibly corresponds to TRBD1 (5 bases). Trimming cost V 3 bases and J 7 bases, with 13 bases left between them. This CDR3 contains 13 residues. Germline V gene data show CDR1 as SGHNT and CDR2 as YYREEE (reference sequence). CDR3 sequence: CASSSDWGGEAFF. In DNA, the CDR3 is TGTGCCAGCAGCTCAGACTGGGGGGGTGAAGCTTTCTTT.

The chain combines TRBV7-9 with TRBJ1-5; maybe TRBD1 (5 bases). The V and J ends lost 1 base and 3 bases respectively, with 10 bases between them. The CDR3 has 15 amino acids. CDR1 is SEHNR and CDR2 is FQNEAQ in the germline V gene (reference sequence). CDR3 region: CASSLGTGHNQPQHF. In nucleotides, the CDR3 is TGTGCCAGCAGCTTAGGTACAGGACACAATCAGCCCCAGCATTTT.

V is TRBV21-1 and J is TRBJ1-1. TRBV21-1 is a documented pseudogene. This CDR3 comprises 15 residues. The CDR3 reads CASSKARAQNTEAFF. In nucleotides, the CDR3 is TGTGCCAGCAGCAAAGCGCGGGCCCAGAACACTGAAGCTTTCTTT.

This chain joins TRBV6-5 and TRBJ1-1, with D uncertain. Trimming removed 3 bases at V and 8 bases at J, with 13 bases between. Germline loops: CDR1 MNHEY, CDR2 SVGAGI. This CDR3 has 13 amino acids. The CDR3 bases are TGTGCCAGCAGTTATCCCCACAGCTCAGAAGCTTTCTTT. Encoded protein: CASSYPHSSEAFF.

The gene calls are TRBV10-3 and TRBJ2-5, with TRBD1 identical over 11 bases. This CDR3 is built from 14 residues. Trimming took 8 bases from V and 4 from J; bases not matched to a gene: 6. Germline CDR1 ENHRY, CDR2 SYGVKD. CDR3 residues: CAIAPGTGGETQYF. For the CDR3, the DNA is TGTGCCATCGCCCCCGGGACAGGGGGAGAGACCCAGTACTTC.

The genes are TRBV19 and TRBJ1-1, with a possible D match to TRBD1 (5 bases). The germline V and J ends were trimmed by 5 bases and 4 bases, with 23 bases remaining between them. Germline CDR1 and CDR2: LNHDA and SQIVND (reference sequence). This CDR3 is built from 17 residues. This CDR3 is CASSDSSTGLRFTEAFF. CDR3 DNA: TGTGCCAGTAGTGACTCATCTACAGGTCTGAGATTCACTGAAGCTTTCTTT.

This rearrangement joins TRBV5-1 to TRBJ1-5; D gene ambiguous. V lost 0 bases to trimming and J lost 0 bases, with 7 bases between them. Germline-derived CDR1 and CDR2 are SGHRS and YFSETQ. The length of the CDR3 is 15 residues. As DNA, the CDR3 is TGCGCCAGCAGCTTGGGCAGTTATAGCAATCAGCCCCAGCATTTT. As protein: CASSLGSYSNQPQHF.

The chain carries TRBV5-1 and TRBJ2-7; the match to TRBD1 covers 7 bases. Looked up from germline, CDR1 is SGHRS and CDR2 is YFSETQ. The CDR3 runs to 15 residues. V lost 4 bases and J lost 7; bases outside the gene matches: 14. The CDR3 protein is CASSLDSFKQGEQYF. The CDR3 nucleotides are TGCGCCAGCAGCCTGGACAGTTTCAAACAGGGGGAGCAGTACTTC.

Written as DNA, the CDR3 is TGTGCCAGCAGTTCACGGACAGTTAATTCACCCCTCCACTTT. Its protein product is CASSSRTVNSPLHF. The rearrangement uses TRBV2 and TRBJ1-6; tentatively, D is TRBD1 (6 bases). Germline assignment: CDR1 SNHLY and CDR2 FYNNEI. Trimming pared 5 bases from V and 6 bases from J, leaving 11 bases between. The CDR3 sequence is 14 residues long.

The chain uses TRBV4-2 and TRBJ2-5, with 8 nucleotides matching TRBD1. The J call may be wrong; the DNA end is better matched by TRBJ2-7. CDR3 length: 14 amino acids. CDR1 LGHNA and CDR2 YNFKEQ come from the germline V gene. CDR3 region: CASSLQGAHDEQYF. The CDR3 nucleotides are TGTGCCAGCAGCCTCCAGGGGGCGCACGACGAGCAGTACTTC.